Listed here are 7 T cell receptor beta chains from one sample, sequenced in a study of cytomegalovirus exposure and HLA in healthy donors. This PCR relied on a set of 60 Vbeta primers and 13 Jbeta primers. The data were produced by immunoSEQ multiplex PCR, yet TCRdb's version contains in-frame clones alone and is incomplete. The sample shows some 130,000 clones, 79% of them seen only once. The sequenced sample was PBMCs. The source is a man aged 35-49 years in good health and CMV-seropositive.

This clone showed up just once. The rearrangement links TRBV6-5 to TRBJ1-2, with unresolved D. Per the germline V gene, CDR1 is MNHEY and CDR2 is SVGAGI. The length of the CDR3 is 15 residues. Deletions cut 2 bases from V and 3 bases from J, with 13 bases between. The CDR3 sequence: CASSYEGAVDYGYTF. The CDR3 nucleotides are TGTGCCAGCAGTTACGAAGGCGCGGTAGACTATGGCTACACCTTC.

The V gene is TRBV2, the J gene TRBJ2-2; D perhaps matches TRBD2 (6 bases). Trimming pared 4 bases from V and 0 bases from J, leaving 12 bases between. The CDR3 consists of 16 residues. CDR1 is SNHLY and CDR2 is FYNNEI in the germline V gene. CDR3 in amino acids: CASSVLAATNTGELFF. The CDR3 region has the DNA TGTGCCAGCAGTGTATTAGCGGCGACGAACACCGGGGAGCTGTTTTTT.

This clone was seen a single time. This chain uses TRBV7-6 with TRBJ2-1; D possibly corresponds to TRBD1 (6 bases). V was trimmed by 5 bases and J by 7 bases, leaving 30 bases between them. Looked up from germline, CDR1 is SGHVS and CDR2 is FNYEAQ. CDR3 length: 19 amino acids. CDR3 nucleotides: TGTGCCAGCAGCCCGCTCCCGCCCCTAGGGGGTAGTTTCGGGAATGAGCAGTTCTTC. Translated, it gives CASSPLPPLGGSFGNEQFF.

V and J are TRBV27 and TRBJ1-5; unclear D gene. Per germline, CDR1 MNHEY and CDR2 SMNVEV (reference sequence). The CDR3 has 12 residues. V shed 5 bases and J shed 4 bases, with 6 bases lying between them. In DNA form, the CDR3 reads TGTGCCAGCAGTCCTAATAATCAGCCCCAGCATTTT. Translated: CASSPNNQPQHF.

J is TRBJ2-2 and V is TRBV9; D remains unclear. The germline gives CDR1 SGDLS, CDR2 YYNGEE. The CDR3 covers 15 residues. V was trimmed by 0 bases and J by 4 bases, leaving 10 bases between them. The CDR3: CASSVGYTLTGELFF. The CDR3 DNA reads TGTGCCAGCAGCGTAGGTTACACCCTCACCGGGGAGCTGTTTTTT.

The chain uses TRBV27 and TRBJ2-7, with 7 positions matching TRBD1. V dropped 5 bases and J dropped 3; count of bases not matched to a gene: 7. This CDR3 region has 14 residues. CDR1 and CDR2 (germline): MNHEY, SMNVEV (reference sequence). CDR3 sequence (DNA): TGTGCCAGCAGTCTCCAGACAGGGTACTACGAGCAGTACTTC. Translating gives CASSLQTGYYEQYF.

This chain links TRBV29-1 with TRBJ1-1; TRBD1 is a possible D gene (6 bases). The V gene's germline CDR1 is SQVTM and CDR2 ANQGSEA. The CDR3 covers 13 residues. The V end was cut by 7 bases, the J end by 1 base, with 13 bases between. The DNA of the CDR3 is TGCAGCGCCCGGGGAGGGGGGAACACTGAAGCTTTCTTT. It is translated as CSARGGGNTEAFF.